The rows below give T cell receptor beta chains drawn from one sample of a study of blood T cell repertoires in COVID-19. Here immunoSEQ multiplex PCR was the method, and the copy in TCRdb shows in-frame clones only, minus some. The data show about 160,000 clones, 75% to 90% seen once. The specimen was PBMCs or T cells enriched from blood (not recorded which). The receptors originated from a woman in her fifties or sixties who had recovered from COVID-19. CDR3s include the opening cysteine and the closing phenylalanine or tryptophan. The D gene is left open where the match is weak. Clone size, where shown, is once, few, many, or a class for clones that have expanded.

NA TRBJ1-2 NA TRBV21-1 TGTGCCAGCAGCAAAGATGGGGCCTGTGGCTACACCTTC CASSKDGACGYTF
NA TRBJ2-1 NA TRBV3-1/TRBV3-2 TGTGCCAGCAGCCAAGCTGCCGGACTGTTCTACAATGAGCAGTTCTTC CASSQAAGLFYNEQFF
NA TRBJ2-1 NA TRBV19 TGTGCCAGTAGTATAGTTAGGGGGGGCACCTACAATGAGCAGTTCTTC CASSIVRGGTYNEQFF
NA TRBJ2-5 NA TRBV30 TGTGCCTGGAGTGTTCGCCAAGAGACCCAGTACTTC CAWSVRQETQYF
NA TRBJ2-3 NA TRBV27 TGTGCCAGCAGTTCACTGTCAGATACGCAGTATTTT CASSSLSDTQYF
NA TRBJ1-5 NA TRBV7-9 TGTGCCAGCAGCGGACAGCATAGCAATCAGCCCCAGCATTTT CASSGQHSNQPQHF
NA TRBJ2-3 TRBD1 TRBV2 TGTGCCAGCTTCGGCCGGGACAGGGGAACAGATACGCAGTATTTT CASFGRDRGTDTQYF
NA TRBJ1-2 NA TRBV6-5 TGTGCCAGCACAGTGGGCGCGGGGGGAGGCTACACCTTC CASTVGAGGGYTF
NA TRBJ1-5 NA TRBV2 TGTGCCAGCAGAGATACAGGTCAGCCCCAGCATTTT CASRDTGQPQHF
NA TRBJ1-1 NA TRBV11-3 TGTACCAGCAGCTTAGATCTGGAGCAGGGGAACACTGAAGCTTTCTTT CTSSLDLEQGNTEAFF
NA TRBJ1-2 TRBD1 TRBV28 TGTGCCAGCAGTTTCCACAGGGACAGTGGCTACACCTTC CASSFHRDSGYTF
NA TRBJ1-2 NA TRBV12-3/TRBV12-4 TGTGCCAGCAGTTTTACGGGAGTAGAGGGCTACACCTTC CASSFTGVEGYTF
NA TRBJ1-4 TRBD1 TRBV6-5 TGTGCCAGCAGTTATACAGGGGGTAATGAAAAACTGTTTTTT CASSYTGGNEKLFF
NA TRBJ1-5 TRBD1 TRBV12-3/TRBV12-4 TGTGCCAGCAGCGGGACAGGGGGTCAGCCCCAGCATTTT CASSGTGGQPQHF
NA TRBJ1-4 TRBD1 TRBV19 TGTGCCAGTCCCCGGGACAGGGATGAAAAACTGTTTTTT CASPRDRDEKLFF
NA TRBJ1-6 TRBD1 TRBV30 TGTGCCTGGAGCCCCGGGACAGGGACTTCACCCCTCCACTTT CAWSPGTGTSPLHF
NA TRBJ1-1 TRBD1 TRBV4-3 TGCGCCAGCGAGAGGGACAGGGGAAGCACTGAAGCTTTCTTT CASERDRGSTEAFF
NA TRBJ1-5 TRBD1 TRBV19 TGTGCCAGTACCTCGGGACAGGGGATGCAGCCCCAGCATTTT CASTSGQGMQPQHF
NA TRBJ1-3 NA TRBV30 TGTGCCTGGAGTAGAAAGCAGGACAATTCAAACACCATATATTTT CAWSRKQDNSNTIYF
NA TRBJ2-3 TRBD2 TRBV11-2 TGTGCCAGCAGCTTAGCCGGGAGGGATCGAGATACGCAGTATTTT CASSLAGRDRDTQYF
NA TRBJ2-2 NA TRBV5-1 TGCGCCAGCAGGGAGGACTACTACACCGGGGAGCTGTTTTTT CASREDYYTGELFF
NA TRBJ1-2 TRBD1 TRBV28 TGTGCCAGCAGTGGGGACAGAAACTATGGCTACACCTTC CASSGDRNYGYTF
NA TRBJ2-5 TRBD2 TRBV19 TGTGCCAGTAGTGGGACTGGCGGGGGGGCCGGAGAGACCCAGTACTTC CASSGTGGGAGETQYF
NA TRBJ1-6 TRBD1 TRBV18 TGTGCCAGCAAACCGGGACAGGCCAGCTCCTATAATTCACCCCTCCACTTT CASKPGQASSYNSPLHF
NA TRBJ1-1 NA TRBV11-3 TGTGCCAGCAGCTTACAGGAGAACACTGAAGCTTTCTTT CASSLQENTEAFF
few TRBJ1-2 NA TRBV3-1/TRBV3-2 TGTGCCAGCAGCCCCCACGGACAGGGCTACACCTTC CASSPHGQGYTF
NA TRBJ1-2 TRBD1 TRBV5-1 TGCGCCAGCAGCGCCAGCGGGACAGGGGACCGAGGCTACACCTTC CASSASGTGDRGYTF
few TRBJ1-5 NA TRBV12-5 TGTGCTAGTGGGGGGGACATCAATCAGCCCCAGCATTTT CASGGDINQPQHF
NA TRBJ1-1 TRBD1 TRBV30 TGTGCCTGGAGTGTAGGACAGGGATACACTGAAGCTTTCTTT CAWSVGQGYTEAFF